Listed below are T cell receptor beta chains from one sample, sequenced in a study of T cell responses to AZD1222 COVID-19 vaccine. TCRdb's copy holds only in-frame clones and misses some; the assay was immunoSEQ multiplex PCR. The table lists about 180,000 clones, 85% to 95% of them singletons, with less than 3% in the top ten. Sequenced material: peripheral blood, taken on day 0 of AZD1222 vaccination. These receptors originate from an adult in good health. Each CDR3 is given with its conserved first and last residue. A D gene is named only where the DNA matches it firmly. Some rows have no size entry. The others give once, few or many, or a class for an expanded clone.

NA,NA,TRBJ1-2,TRBV12-3/TRBV12-4,TGTGCCAGCAGAAATTTGAATTCCTATGGCTACACCTTC,CASRNLNSYGYTF
NA,NA,TRBJ2-5,TRBV29-1,TGCAGCGTTGAGGGTGTAGCGGAAGAGACCCAGTACTTC,CSVEGVAEETQYF
many,NA,TRBJ2-2,TRBV7-9,TGTGCCAGCAGCTCGGACGGGAACACCGGGGAGCTGTTTTTT,CASSSDGNTGELFF
NA,NA,TRBJ2-2,TRBV27,TGTGCCAGCAGTTTGCTAAACGGGGAGCTGTTTTTT,CASSLLNGELFF
NA,TRBD2,TRBJ2-7,TRBV6-6,TGTGCCAGCAGTTACGATGTAGCGGGACTCTACGAGCAGTACTTC,CASSYDVAGLYEQYF
NA,NA,TRBJ2-1,TRBV19,TGTGCCAGTAGTACTCAATCAGCCTACAATGAGCAGTTCTTC,CASSTQSAYNEQFF
NA,TRBD2,TRBJ2-1,TRBV5-8,TGTGCCAGCAGCTCCGGACTAGCGGGAGGCCCCTACAATGAGCAGTTCTTC,CASSSGLAGGPYNEQFF
NA,TRBD1,TRBJ2-7,TRBV29-1,TGCAGCGTCAAGACAGGGTCCTACGAGCAGTACTTC,CSVKTGSYEQYF
NA,NA,TRBJ1-5,TRBV25-1,TGTGCCAGCACGGGCGGGCTCCCAAATCAGCCCCAGCATTTT,CASTGGLPNQPQHF
NA,NA,TRBJ1-1,TRBV7-9,TGTGCCAGCAAATCGAGGGGCCCTGAAGCTTTCTTT,CASKSRGPEAFF
NA,NA,TRBJ2-7,TRBV5-1,TGCGCCAGCAGCTCGGGATCCTACGAGCAGTACTTC,CASSSGSYEQYF
NA,TRBD1,TRBJ2-3,TRBV24-1,TGTGCCACCAGTGATCCCCGACAGGGTCAAGGGGATACGCAGTATTTT,CATSDPRQGQGDTQYF
NA,TRBD2,TRBJ2-1,TRBV7-2,TGTGCCAGCAGCTCACCGCCCGGACTAGATGAGCAGTTCTTC,CASSSPPGLDEQFF
NA,NA,TRBJ2-3,TRBV24-1,TGTGCCACCAGTGTCGAGGGAGGCCCAGATACGCAGTATTTT,CATSVEGGPDTQYF
NA,NA,TRBJ2-5,TRBV27,TGTGCCAGCAGTTTTAGGGAAGGAGAGACCCAGTACTTC,CASSFREGETQYF
few,NA,TRBJ2-1,TRBV19,TGTGCCAGTAGTCTCGAGGGATTCTACAATGAGCAGTTCTTC,CASSLEGFYNEQFF
NA,TRBD2,TRBJ2-1,TRBV15,TGTGCCACCAGCAGGGAGAGCGGGAGCTCCTACAATGAGCAGTTCTTC,CATSRESGSSYNEQFF
NA,NA,TRBJ2-7,TRBV7-8,TGTGCCAGCAGCTTCGACCCCTTGGCGGGAAGAGTCCACGAGCAGTACTTC,CASSFDPLAGRVHEQYF
NA,TRBD2,TRBJ2-1,TRBV7-9,TGTGCCAGCAGTCTAGCGGAGAGCTCCTACAATGAGCAGTTCTTC,CASSLAESSYNEQFF
NA,TRBD2,TRBJ2-1,TRBV24-1,TGTGCCACCAGTGACTCTAGCGGGGTGCCTTACAATGAGCAGTTCTTC,CATSDSSGVPYNEQFF
NA,NA,TRBJ1-1,TRBV14,TGTGCCAGCAGCCCCTACGATATAGCTTTCTTT,CASSPYDIAFF
NA,TRBD2,TRBJ2-3,TRBV7-8,TGTGCCAGCAGCTTTCTAGCGGGAGAAGGCACAGATACGCAGTATTTT,CASSFLAGEGTDTQYF
few,NA,TRBJ1-3,TRBV18,TGTGCCAGCTCACCTAATGACTTGGCAGTTCTGATATTGGGAAACACCATATATTTT,CASSPNDLAVLILGNTIYF
NA,TRBD1,TRBJ1-1,TRBV6-5,TGTGCCAGCTCGAGGGGGCCCACTGAAGCTTTCTTT,CASSRGPTEAFF
NA,NA,TRBJ1-5,TRBV6-5,TGTGCCAGCACCACGGGGAATCAGCCCCAGCATTTT,CASTTGNQPQHF
NA,NA,TRBJ1-1,TRBV19,TGTGCCAGTAGTATACCCTACCTGAGCGCTGAAGCTTTCTTT,CASSIPYLSAEAFF
NA,TRBD2,TRBJ2-5,TRBV29-1,TGCAGCGTCCCAGGGACTAGCGGCCAAGAGACCCAGTACTTC,CSVPGTSGQETQYF
NA,NA,TRBJ2-7,TRBV3-1/TRBV3-2,TGTGCCAGCAGCTACGGGGCAGGATACTACGAGCAGTACTTC,CASSYGAGYYEQYF
NA,NA,TRBJ2-7,TRBV5-1,TGCGCCAGCAGCTTGGGGGACGCTTCCTACGAGCAGTACTTC,CASSLGDASYEQYF
NA,NA,TRBJ1-2,TRBV19,TGTGCCAGTAGTATGGGGGGACTCCCGCTCGCAGGCTACACCTTC,CASSMGGLPLAGYTF
NA,NA,TRBJ1-5,TRBV7-8,TGTGCCAGCAGCTCGACCGGGGCTATCAGCCCCCAGCATTTT,CASSSTGAISPQHF
NA,NA,TRBJ1-2,TRBV6-5,TGTGCCAGCACCCCGGGGGCTCTAGGTGGCTACACCTTC,CASTPGALGGYTF
NA,NA,TRBJ1-5,TRBV29-1,TGCAGCGTGGAGGTGGGGGGTGGGCAGCCCCAGCATTTT,CSVEVGGGQPQHF
few,TRBD1,TRBJ2-7,TRBV10-1,TGCGCCAGCGGACAGGGGTACGAGCAGTACTTC,CASGQGYEQYF
NA,NA,TRBJ2-1,TRBV20-1,TGCAGTGCTCTTCACCACAATGAGCAGTTCTTC,CSALHHNEQFF
NA,TRBD2,TRBJ2-2,TRBV19,TGTGCCAGTAGTATTTGGACTAGCGGGAGGGGTACCGGGGAGCTGTTTTTT,CASSIWTSGRGTGELFF
NA,NA,TRBJ1-2,TRBV7-9,TGTGCCAGCAGCGACCGTCGGGACCCTAACTATGGCTACACCTTC,CASSDRRDPNYGYTF
NA,TRBD2,TRBJ2-7,TRBV3-1/TRBV3-2,TGTGCCAGCAGCCAAGACGGGAGGGGGGTATACGAGCAGTACTTC,CASSQDGRGVYEQYF
once,NA,TRBJ2-3,TRBV7-9,TGTGCCAGCGTACTCAGCACAGATACGCAGTATTTT,CASVLSTDTQYF
NA,NA,TRBJ2-1,TRBV7-6,TGTGCCAGCAGCTTCATGACTACCAGCTCCTACAATGAGCAGTTCTTC,CASSFMTTSSYNEQFF
NA,TRBD1,TRBJ1-4,TRBV15,TGTGCCACCAGCAGGGGGACAGGTGGGGCTAATGAAAAACTGTTTTTT,CATSRGTGGANEKLFF
NA,NA,TRBJ2-3,TRBV20-1,TGCAGTGCTAGTTTCAGGGTGGGCATCGCGCAGTATTTT,CSASFRVGIAQYF
NA,TRBD2,TRBJ2-7,TRBV20-1,TGCAGTGCTAGTGTCAGCGGGAGAGCGTCCTACGAGCAGTACTTC,CSASVSGRASYEQYF
NA,NA,TRBJ1-5,TRBV19,TGTGCCAGTAGTACCGGGGCCCCGATAGGCAATCAGCCCCAGCATTTT,CASSTGAPIGNQPQHF
NA,TRBD1,TRBJ1-6,TRBV7-9,TGTGCCAGCAGCTGGACAGGGGGCGAGGATTCACCCCTCCACTTT,CASSWTGGEDSPLHF
NA,NA,TRBJ1-4,TRBV2,TGTGCCAGCAGTGGCAGGTTAAGAGAAAAACTGTTTTTT,CASSGRLREKLFF
NA,NA,TRBJ2-7,TRBV10-1,TGCGCCAGCAGTGAGGGACAAAACGAGCAGTACTTC,CASSEGQNEQYF
NA,NA,TRBJ1-5,TRBV30,TGTGCCTGGAGTTTCCCCGGGCAGCCAAGCAATCAGCCCCAGCATTTT,CAWSFPGQPSNQPQHF
NA,NA,TRBJ1-4,TRBV25-1,TGTGCCAGCAGTGAATGGCGCAGTCGGGGGAATGAAAAACTGTTTTTT,CASSEWRSRGNEKLFF
NA,NA,TRBJ2-1,TRBV27,TGTGCCAGCAGTTTCCAGGGTCCCTACAATGAGCAGTTCTTC,CASSFQGPYNEQFF
few,NA,TRBJ2-7,TRBV27,TGTGCCAGCAGTTCTGGGAGCTCCTACGAGCAGTACTTC,CASSSGSSYEQYF
NA,TRBD1,TRBJ1-4,TRBV29-1,TGCAGCGTTGGGGAGGACAGGGGGCGCGTTGAAAAACTGTTTTTT,CSVGEDRGRVEKLFF